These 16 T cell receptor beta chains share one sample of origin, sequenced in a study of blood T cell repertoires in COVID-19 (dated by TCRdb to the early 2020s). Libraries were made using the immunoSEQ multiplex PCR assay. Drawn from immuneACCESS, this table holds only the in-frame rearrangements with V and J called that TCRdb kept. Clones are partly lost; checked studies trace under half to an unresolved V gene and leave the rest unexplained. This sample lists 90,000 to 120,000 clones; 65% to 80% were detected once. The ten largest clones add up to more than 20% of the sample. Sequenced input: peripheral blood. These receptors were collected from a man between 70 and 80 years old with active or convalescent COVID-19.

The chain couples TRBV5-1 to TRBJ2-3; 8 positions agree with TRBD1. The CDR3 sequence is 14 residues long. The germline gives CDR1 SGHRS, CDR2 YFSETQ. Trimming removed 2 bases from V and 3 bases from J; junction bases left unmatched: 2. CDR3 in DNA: TGCGCCAGCAGCTTCAGGGGGCAAACAGATACGCAGTATTTT. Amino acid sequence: CASSFRGQTDTQYF.

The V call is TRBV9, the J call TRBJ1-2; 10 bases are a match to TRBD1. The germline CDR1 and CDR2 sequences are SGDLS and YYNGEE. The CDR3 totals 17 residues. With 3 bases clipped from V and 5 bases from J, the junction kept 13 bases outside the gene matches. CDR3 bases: TGTGCCAGCAGCGATCCGGGACAGGGGTTTTCTACGTATGGCTACACCTTC. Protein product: CASSDPGQGFSTYGYTF.

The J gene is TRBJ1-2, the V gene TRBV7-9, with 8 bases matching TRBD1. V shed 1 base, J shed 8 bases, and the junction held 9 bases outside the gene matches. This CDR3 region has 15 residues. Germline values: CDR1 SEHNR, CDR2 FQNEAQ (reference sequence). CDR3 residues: CASSLDQGAGEGYTF. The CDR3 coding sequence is TGTGCCAGCAGCTTAGATCAGGGGGCTGGTGAAGGCTACACCTTC. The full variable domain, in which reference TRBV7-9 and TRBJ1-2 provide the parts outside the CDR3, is DTGVSQNPRHKITKRGQNVTFRCDPISEHNRLYWYRQTLGQGPEFLTYFQNEAQLEKSRLLSDRFSAERPKGSFSTLEIQRTEQGDSAMYLCASSLDQGAGEGYTFGSGTRLTVV.

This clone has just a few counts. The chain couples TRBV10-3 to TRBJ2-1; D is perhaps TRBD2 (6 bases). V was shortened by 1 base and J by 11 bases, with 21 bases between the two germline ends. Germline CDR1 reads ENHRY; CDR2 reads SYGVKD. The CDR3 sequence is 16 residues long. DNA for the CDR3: TGTGCCATCAGTGAGTTTAACCTCGGGACTGGTAATCAGCAGTTCTTC. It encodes CAISEFNLGTGNQQFF.

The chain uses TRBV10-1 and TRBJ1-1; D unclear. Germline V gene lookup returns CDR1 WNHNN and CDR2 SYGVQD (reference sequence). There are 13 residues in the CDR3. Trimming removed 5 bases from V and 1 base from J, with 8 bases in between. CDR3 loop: CASSFTTNTEAFF. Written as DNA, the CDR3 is TGCGCCAGCAGTTTCACAACGAACACTGAAGCTTTCTTT.

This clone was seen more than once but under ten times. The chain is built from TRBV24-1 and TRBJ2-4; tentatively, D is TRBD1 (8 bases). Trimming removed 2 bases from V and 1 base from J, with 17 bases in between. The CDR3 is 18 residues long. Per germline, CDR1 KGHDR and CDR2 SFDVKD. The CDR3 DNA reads TGTGCCACCAGTGATTCACCCAGGGGGCGGGAGGCCAAAAACATTCAGTACTTC. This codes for CATSDSPRGREAKNIQYF.

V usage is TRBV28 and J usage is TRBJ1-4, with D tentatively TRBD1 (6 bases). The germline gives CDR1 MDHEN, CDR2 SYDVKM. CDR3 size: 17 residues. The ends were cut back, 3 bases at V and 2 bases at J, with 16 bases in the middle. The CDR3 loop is CASSFLLGGGTNEKLFF. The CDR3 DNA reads TGTGCCAGCAGTTTCTTACTAGGGGGAGGGACTAATGAAAAACTGTTTTTT.

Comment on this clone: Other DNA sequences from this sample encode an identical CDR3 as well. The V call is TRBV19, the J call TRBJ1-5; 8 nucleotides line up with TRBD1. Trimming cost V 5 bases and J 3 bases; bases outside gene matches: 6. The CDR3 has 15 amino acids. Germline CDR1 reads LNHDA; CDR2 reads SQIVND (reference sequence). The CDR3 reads CASSPLDRANQPQHF. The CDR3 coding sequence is TGTGCCAGTAGTCCCCTGGACAGGGCCAATCAGCCCCAGCATTTT.

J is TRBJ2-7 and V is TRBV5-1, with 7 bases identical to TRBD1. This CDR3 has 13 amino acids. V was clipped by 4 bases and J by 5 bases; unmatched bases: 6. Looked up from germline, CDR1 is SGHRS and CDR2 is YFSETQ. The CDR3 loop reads CASSLSGQDEQYF. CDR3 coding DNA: TGCGCCAGCAGCCTATCAGGACAGGACGAGCAGTACTTC. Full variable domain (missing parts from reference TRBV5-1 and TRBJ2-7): KAGVTQTPRYLIKTRGQQVTLSCSPISGHRSVSWYQQTPGQGLQFLFEYFSETQRNKGNFPGRFSGRQFSNSRSEMNVSTLELGDSALYLCASSLSGQDEQYFGPGTRLTVT.

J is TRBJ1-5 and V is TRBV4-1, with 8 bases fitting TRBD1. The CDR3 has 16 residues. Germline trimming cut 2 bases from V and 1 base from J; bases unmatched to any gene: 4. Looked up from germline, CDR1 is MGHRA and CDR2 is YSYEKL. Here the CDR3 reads CASSQPYRGSNQPQHF. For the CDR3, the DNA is TGCGCCAGCAGCCAACCGTACAGGGGGAGCAATCAGCCCCAGCATTTT.

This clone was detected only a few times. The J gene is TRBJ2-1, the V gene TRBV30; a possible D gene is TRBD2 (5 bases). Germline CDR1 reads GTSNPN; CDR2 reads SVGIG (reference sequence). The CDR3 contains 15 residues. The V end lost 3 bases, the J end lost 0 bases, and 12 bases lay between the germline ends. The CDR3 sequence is CAWSAGRLSYNEQFF. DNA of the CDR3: TGTGCCTGGAGCGCGGGTCGTCTCTCCTACAATGAGCAGTTCTTC.

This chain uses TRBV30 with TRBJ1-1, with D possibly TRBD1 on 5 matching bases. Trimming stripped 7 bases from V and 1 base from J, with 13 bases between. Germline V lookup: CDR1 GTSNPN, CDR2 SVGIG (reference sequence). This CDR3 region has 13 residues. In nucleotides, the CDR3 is TGTGCCTCGCCCCTGGACACGAACACTGAAGCTTTCTTT. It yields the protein CASPLDTNTEAFF.

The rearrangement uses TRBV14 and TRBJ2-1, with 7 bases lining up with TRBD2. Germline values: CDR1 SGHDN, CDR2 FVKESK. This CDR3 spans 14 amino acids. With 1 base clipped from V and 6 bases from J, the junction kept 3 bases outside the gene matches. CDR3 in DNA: TGTGCCAGCAGCCAAGTTAGCGGGCTCAATGAGCAGTTCTTC. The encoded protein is CASSQVSGLNEQFF.

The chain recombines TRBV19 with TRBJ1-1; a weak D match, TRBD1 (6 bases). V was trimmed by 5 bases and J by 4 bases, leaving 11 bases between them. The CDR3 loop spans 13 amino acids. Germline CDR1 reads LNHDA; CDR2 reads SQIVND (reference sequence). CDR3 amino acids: CASSAHRATEAFF. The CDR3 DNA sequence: TGTGCCAGTAGTGCCCACAGGGCCACTGAAGCTTTCTTT.

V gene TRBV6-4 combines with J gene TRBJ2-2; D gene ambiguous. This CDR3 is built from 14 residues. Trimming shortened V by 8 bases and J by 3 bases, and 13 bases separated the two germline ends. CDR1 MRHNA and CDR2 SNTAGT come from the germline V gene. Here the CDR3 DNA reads TGTGCCAGCTCCCTGGCCCGGGACACCGGGGAGCTGTTTTTT. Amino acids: CASSLARDTGELFF.

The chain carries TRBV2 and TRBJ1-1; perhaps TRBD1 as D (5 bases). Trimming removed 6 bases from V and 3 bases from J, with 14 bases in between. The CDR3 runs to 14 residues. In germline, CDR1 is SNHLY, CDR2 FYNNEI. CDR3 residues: CASRRTGQDTEAFF. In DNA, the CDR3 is TGTGCCAGCAGGCGTACAGGTCAGGACACTGAAGCTTTCTTT.